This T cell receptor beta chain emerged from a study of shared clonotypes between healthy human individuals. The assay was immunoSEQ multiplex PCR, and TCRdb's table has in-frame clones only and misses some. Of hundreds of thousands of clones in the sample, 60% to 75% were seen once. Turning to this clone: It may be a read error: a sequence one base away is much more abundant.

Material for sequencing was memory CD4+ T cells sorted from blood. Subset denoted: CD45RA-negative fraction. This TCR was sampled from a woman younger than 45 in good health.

The CDR3 protein is CASRSTDTQYF. In DNA form, the CDR3 reads TGTGCCAGCAGATCCACAGATACGCAGTATTTT. The chain combines TRBV6-5 with TRBJ2-3, with no clear D. CDR1 MNHEY and CDR2 SVGAGI come from the germline V gene. The CDR3 runs to 11 residues. Trimming pared 6 bases from V and 2 bases from J, leaving 3 bases between.